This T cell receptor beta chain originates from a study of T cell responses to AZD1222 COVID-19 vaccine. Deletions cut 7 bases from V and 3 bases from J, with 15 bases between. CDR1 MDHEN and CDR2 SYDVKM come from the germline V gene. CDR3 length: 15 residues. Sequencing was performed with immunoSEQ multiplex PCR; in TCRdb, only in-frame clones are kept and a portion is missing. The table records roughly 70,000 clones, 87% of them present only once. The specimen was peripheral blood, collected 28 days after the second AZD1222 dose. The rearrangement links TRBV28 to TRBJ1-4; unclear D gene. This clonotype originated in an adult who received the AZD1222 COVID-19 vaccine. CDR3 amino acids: CASTKGGIANEKLFF. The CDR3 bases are TGTGCCAGCACCAAGGGAGGGATCGCTAATGAAAAACTGTTTTTT.